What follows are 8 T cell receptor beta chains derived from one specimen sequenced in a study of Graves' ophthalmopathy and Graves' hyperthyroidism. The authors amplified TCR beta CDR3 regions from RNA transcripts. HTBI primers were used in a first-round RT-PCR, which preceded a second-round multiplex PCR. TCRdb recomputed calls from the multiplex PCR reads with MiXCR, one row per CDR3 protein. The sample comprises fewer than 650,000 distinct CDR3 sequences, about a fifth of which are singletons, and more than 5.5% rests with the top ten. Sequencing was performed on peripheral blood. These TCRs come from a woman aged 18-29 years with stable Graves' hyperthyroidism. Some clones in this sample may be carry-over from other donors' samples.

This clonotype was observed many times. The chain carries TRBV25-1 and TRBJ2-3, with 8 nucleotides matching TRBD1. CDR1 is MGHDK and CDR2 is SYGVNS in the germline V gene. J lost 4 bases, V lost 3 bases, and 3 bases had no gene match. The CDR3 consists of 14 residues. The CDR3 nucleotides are TGTGCCAGCAGTGATCGGACAGGGTCAGATACGCAGTATTTT. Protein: CASSDRTGSDTQYF. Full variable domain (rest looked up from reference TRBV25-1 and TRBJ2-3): EADIYQTPRYLVIGTGKKITLECSQTMGHDKMYWYQQDPGMELHLIHYSYGVNSTEKGDLSSESTVSRIRTEHFPLTLESARPSHTSQYLCASSDRTGSDTQYFGPGTRLTVL.

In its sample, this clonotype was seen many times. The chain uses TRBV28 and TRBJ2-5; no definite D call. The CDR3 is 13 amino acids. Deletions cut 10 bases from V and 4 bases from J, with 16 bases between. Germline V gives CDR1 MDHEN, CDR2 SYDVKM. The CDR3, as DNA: TGTGCCACTTTAGGGCATTCGGGAGAGACCCAGTACTTC. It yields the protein CATLGHSGETQYF.

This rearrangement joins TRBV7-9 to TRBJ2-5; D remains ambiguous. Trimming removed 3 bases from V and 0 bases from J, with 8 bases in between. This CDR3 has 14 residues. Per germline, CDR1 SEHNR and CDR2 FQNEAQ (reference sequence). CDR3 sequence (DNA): TGTGCCAGCAGCTTTGACACGAACCAAGAGACCCAGTACTTC. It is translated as CASSFDTNQETQYF.

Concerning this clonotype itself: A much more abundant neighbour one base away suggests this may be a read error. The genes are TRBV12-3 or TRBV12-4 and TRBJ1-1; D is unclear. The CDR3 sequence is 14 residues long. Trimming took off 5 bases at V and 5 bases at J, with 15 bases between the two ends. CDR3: CASSLIGLGTEAFF. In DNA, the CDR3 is TGTGCCAGCAGTCTTATAGGCCTTGGGACTGAAGCTTTCTTT.

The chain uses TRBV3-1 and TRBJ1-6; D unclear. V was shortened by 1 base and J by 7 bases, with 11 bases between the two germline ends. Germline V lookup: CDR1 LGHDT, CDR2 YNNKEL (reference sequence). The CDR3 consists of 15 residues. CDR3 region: CASSQAVGGNSPLHF. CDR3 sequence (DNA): TGTGCCAGCAGCCAAGCGGTAGGAGGGAATTCACCCCTCCACTTT.

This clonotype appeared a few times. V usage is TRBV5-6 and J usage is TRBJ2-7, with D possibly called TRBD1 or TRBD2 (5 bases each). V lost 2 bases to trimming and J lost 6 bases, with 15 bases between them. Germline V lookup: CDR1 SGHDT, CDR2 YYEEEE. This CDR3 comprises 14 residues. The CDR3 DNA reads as TGTGCCAGCAGCTTCCCGGGGCCCCGTCGCGAGCAGTACTTC. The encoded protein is CASSFPGPRREQYF.

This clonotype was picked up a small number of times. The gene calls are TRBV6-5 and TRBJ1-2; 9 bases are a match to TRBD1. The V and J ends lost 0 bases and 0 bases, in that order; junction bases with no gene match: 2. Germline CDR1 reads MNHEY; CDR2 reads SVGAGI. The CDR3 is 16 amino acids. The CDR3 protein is CASSYSGQGTNYGYTF. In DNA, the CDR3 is TGTGCCAGCAGTTACTCGGGACAGGGCACTAACTATGGCTACACCTTC.

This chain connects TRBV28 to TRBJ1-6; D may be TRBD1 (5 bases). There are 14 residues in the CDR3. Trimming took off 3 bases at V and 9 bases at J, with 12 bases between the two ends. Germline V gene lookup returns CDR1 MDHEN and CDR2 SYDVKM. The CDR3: CASSFQGGASPLHF. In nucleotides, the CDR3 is TGTGCCAGCAGTTTCCAGGGAGGCGCTTCACCCCTCCACTTT.